The 10 T cell receptor beta chains given below trace back to one sample, sequenced in a study of regulatory T cells in long-lasting Graves disease. Time point meaning: newly diagnosed GD, antithyroid drugs for less than 3 months. The TCR library was made from RNA extracted from PBMCs. The TCR beta library used iRepertoire HTBI primers with Arm-PCR amplification of CDR3. TCRdb analysed the multiplex PCR reads with MiXCR anew, one entry per CDR3 protein. The sample holds approximately 470,000 distinct CDR3 sequences, 15% to 20% seen once. This same sample was also taken into another study, of T cells in Graves' hyperthyroidism and ophthalmopathy.

Sample: peripheral blood mononuclear cells (PBMCs), taken at new diagnosis, from a patient treated with antithyroid drugs. Every receptor here comes from a middle-aged man with Graves disease.

The chain links TRBV7-9 to TRBJ1-1; D is unresolved. Germline V lookup: CDR1 SEHNR, CDR2 FQNEAQ (reference sequence). The V and J ends lost 10 bases and 1 base respectively, with 10 bases between them. The CDR3 has 12 residues. The CDR3 nucleotides read TGTGCCACTCTAGAGGAGAACACTGAAGCTTTCTTT. Its translation: CATLEENTEAFF.

This clonotype was counted many times. The rearrangement joins TRBV28 to TRBJ2-7; the match to TRBD1 covers 8 bases. The germline V gene encodes CDR1 MDHEN and CDR2 SYDVKM. The CDR3 has 14 amino acids. With 6 bases clipped from V and 3 bases from J, the junction kept 7 bases outside the gene matches. In nucleotides, the CDR3 is TGTGCCAGCAGCAGGACAGGGTGGGGCTACGAGCAGTACTTC. It specifies CASSRTGWGYEQYF.

The V call is TRBV5-1, the J call TRBJ2-1, with 9 bases identical to TRBD1. The CDR3 extends over 17 amino acids. Germline-derived CDR1 and CDR2 are SGHRS and YFSETQ. Trimming removed 4 bases from V and 8 bases from J; junction bases left unmatched: 16. CDR3 coding DNA: TGCGCCAGCAGCGCACGTCGACAGGGGGTGAGGGGTCATGAGCAGTTCTTC. Translated: CASSARRQGVRGHEQFF.

In its sample, this clonotype was seen many times. V gene TRBV11-2 combines with J gene TRBJ1-3; the D is unclear. This CDR3 has 15 residues. V lost 5 bases to trimming and J lost 3 bases, with 14 bases between them. Germline V gene sequence: CDR1 SGHAT, CDR2 FQNNGV. This CDR3 reads CASSPWRDVGNTIYF. CDR3 nucleotides: TGTGCCAGCAGCCCGTGGAGGGATGTTGGAAACACCATATATTTT.

This clonotype showed up many times. The rearrangement links TRBV2 to TRBJ2-5; TRBD2 matches at 9 bases. This CDR3 comprises 14 residues. Germline CDR1 SNHLY, CDR2 FYNNEI. V shed 8 bases, J shed 5 bases, and the junction held 9 bases outside the gene matches. The CDR3 sequence: CASGTGTSSETQYF. CDR3 nucleotides: TGTGCCAGCGGCACCGGGACTAGCAGCGAGACCCAGTACTTC.

This clonotype was seen ten or more times. This chain joins TRBV3-1 and TRBJ1-3; no definite D call. CDR1 and CDR2 (germline): LGHDT, YNNKEL (reference sequence). This CDR3 contains 14 residues. V was clipped by 0 bases and J by 7 bases, with 10 bases between them. CDR3 sequence reads: CASSQETLENTIYF. In nucleotides, the CDR3 is TGTGCCAGCAGCCAAGAAACTCTGGAGAACACCATATATTTT.

The chain combines TRBV5-1 with TRBJ1-3; D possibly corresponds to TRBD1 (5 bases). Trimming took 5 bases from V and 2 from J, leaving 14 bases between them. Germline V gene data show CDR1 as SGHRS and CDR2 as YFSETQ. The CDR3 is made up of 15 amino acids. The DNA for the CDR3 is TGCGCCAGCAGAACCTCGGGGGAGACTGGAAACACCATATATTTT. This translates into CASRTSGETGNTIYF.

This clonotype was seen ten or more times. The V gene is TRBV7-3, the J gene TRBJ1-1; no reliable D call. Deletions cut 5 bases from V and 8 bases from J, with 9 bases between. The CDR3 runs 11 residues. In germline, CDR1 is SGHTA, CDR2 FQGTGA. CDR3 residues: CASSPLTEAFF. For the CDR3, the DNA is TGTGCCAGCAGCCCACTTACCGAAGCTTTCTTT. Full variable domain (rest looked up from reference TRBV7-3 and TRBJ1-1): GAGVSQTPSNKVTEKGKYVELRCDPISGHTALYWYRQSLGQGPEFLIYFQGTGAADDSGLPNDRFFAVRPEGSVSTLKIQRTERGDSAVYLCASSPLTEAFFGQGTRLTVV.

The sample holds many counts of this clonotype. This chain joins TRBV28 and TRBJ2-3, with 8 nucleotides matching TRBD2. After removal of 1 base from V and 4 bases from J, the junction contained 4 bases not matched to a gene. The CDR3 covers 15 residues. Germline CDR1 MDHEN, CDR2 SYDVKM. The CDR3 sequence is CASSLYSGSPDTQYF. DNA of the CDR3: TGTGCCAGCAGTTTATACAGCGGGAGCCCAGATACGCAGTATTTT.

This clonotype was recorded many times. This chain links TRBV28 with TRBJ2-1; 7 bases agree with TRBD1. The CDR3 totals 14 residues. Germline V lookup: CDR1 MDHEN, CDR2 SYDVKM. With V trimmed by 11 bases and J by 3 bases, 10 bases remained unmatched. The CDR3 spells CASVQGVHYNEQFF. CDR3 nucleotides: TGTGCCTCGGTCCAGGGGGTGCACTACAATGAGCAGTTCTTC.